This TCR beta chain was profiled in a study of shared clonotypes between healthy human individuals. Study context: A couple of women and a few men aged 18 to 49 made up the donors. Each donor had three CD4 naive, three CD4 memory, two CD8 naive and one CD8 memory plate. Study outcomes and limitations: Rarefaction gave evidence that sorted-subset sequencing remained incomplete despite large depth.

CDR3 length equals 12 residues. V lost 5 bases and J lost 7, with 12 bases in between. Germline assignment: CDR1 MDHEN and CDR2 SYDVKM. As concerns this clone: Its specificity is not known. At the DNA level, this CDR3 is encoded by other sequences in the same sample as well.

Assay used: immunoSEQ multiplex PCR; TCRdb lists only in-frame clones, some missing. The sample contains about 1.5 million clones, nearly 99% of which appear only once. The receptor was isolated from a man aged 25 to 40 in good health. This chain joins TRBV28 and TRBJ2-7; possible D gene TRBD2, 5 bases. Sequenced sample: naive CD4+ T cells sorted from blood. The subset was: CD45RA+ positively selected. CDR3 protein: CASSLLGGEQYF. The CDR3 DNA reads TGTGCCAGCAGTCTACTAGGTGGTGAGCAGTACTTC.